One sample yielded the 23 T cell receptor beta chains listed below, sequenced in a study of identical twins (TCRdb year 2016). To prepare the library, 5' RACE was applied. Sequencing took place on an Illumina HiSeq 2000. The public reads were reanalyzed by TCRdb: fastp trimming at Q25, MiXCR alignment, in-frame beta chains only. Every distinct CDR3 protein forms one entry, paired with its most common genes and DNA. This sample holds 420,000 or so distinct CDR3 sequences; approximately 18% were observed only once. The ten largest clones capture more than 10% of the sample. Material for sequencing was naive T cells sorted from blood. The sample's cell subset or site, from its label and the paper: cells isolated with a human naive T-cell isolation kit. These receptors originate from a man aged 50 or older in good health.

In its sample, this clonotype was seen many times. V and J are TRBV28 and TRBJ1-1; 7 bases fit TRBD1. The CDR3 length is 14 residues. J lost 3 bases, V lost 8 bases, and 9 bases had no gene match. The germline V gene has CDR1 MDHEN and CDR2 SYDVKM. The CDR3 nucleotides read TGTGCCAGCCGGGACAGCGCTACACACACTGAAGCTTTCTTT. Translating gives CASRDSATHTEAFF.

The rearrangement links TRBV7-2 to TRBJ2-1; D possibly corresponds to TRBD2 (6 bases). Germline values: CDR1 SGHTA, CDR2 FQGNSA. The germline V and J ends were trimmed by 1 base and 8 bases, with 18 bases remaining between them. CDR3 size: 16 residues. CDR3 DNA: TGTGCCAGCAGCTTAGGTTCGGGACTCGGGGCCCATGAGCAGTTCTTC. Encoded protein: CASSLGSGLGAHEQFF.

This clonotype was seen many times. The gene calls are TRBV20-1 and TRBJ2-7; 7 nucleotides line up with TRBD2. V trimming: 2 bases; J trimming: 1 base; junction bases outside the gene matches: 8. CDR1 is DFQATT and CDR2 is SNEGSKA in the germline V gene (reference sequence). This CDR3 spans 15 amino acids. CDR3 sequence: CSARFGGTISYEQYF. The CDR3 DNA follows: TGCAGTGCTAGATTCGGCGGGACTATTTCCTACGAGCAGTACTTC.

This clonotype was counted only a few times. Here the CDR3 DNA reads TGTGCCAGCAAAAAGGATAGCGGGCGTTACGAGCAGTACTTC. It yields the protein CASKKDSGRYEQYF. This chain uses TRBV6-1 with TRBJ2-7; TRBD2 matches 7 bases. V shed 7 bases, J shed 4 bases, and the junction held 10 bases outside the gene matches. This CDR3 has 14 residues. Germline CDR1 reads MNHNS; CDR2 reads SASEGT.

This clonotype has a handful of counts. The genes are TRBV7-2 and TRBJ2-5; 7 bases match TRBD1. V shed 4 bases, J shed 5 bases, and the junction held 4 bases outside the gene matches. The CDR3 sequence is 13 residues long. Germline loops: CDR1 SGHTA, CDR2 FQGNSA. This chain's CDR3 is CASSSDRLETQYF. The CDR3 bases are TGTGCCAGCAGCTCGGACAGGTTGGAGACCCAGTACTTC.

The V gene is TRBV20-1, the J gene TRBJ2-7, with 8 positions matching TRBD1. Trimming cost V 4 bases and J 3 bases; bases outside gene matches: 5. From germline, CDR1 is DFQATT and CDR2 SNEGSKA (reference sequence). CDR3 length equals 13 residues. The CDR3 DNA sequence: TGCAGTGCTACGGGACAGGAACTCTACGAGCAGTACTTC. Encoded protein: CSATGQELYEQYF.

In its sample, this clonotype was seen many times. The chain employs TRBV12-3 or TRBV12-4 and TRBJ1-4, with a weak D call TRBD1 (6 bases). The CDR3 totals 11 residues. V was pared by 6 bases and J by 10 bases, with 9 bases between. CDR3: CASSSGAKLFF. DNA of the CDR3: TGTGCCAGCAGCTCGGGGGCAAAACTGTTTTTT.

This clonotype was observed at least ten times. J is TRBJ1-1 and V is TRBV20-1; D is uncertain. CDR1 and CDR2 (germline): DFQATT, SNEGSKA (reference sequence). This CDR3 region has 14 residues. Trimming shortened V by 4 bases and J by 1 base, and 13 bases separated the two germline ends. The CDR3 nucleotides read TGCAGTGCTACCCCAAGGACGCGGAACACTGAAGCTTTCTTT. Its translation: CSATPRTRNTEAFF.

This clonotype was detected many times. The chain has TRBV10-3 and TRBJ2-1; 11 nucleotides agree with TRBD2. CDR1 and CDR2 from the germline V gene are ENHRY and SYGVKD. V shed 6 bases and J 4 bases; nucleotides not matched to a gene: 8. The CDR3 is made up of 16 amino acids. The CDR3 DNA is TGTGCCATCAGGAGTAGCGGGAGGGCTGGGTACAATGAGCAGTTCTTC. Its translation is CAIRSSGRAGYNEQFF.

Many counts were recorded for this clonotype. CDR3 in DNA: TGTGCCAGCAGTTATTGGACAGCACACTCTGGGGCCAACGTCCTGACTTTC. Protein: CASSYWTAHSGANVLTF. The chain couples TRBV27 to TRBJ2-6; TRBD1 is a possible D gene (6 bases). Trimming stripped 4 bases from V and 0 bases from J, with 13 bases between. The CDR3 totals 17 residues. CDR1 is MNHEY, CDR2 SMNVEV, per germline (reference sequence).

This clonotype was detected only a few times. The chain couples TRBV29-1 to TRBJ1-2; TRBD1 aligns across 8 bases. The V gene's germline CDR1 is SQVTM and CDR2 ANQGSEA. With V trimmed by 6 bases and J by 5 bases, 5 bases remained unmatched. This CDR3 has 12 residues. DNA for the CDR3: TGCAGCGTGATGACAGGGGAGTATGGCTACACCTTC. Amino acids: CSVMTGEYGYTF.

DNA for the CDR3: TGTGCCAGCAGTCTAGGACAGGGAGGAGGCACTGAAGCTTTCTTT. Translating it yields CASSLGQGGGTEAFF. The rearrangement uses TRBV12-3 or TRBV12-4 and TRBJ1-1, with 8 nucleotides matching TRBD1. The CDR3 runs 15 residues. After removal of 5 bases from V and 4 bases from J, the junction contained 9 bases not matched to a gene.

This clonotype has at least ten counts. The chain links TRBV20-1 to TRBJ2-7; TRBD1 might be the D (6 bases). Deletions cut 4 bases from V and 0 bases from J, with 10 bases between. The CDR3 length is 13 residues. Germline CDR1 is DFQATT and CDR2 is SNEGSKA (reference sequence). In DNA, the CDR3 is TGCAGTGCTACTTGGGACAACTCCTACGAGCAGTACTTC. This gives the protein CSATWDNSYEQYF.

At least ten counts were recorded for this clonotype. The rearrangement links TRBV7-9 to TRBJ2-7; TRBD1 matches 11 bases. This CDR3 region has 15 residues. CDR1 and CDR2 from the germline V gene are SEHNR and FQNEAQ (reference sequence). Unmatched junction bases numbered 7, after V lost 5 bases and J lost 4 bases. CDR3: CASSTGQGARYEQYF. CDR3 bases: TGTGCCAGCAGCACCGGACAGGGGGCGCGATACGAGCAGTACTTC.

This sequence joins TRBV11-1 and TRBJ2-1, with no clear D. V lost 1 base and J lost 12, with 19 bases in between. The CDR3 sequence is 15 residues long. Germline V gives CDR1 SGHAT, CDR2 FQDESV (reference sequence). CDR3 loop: CASSLGSVLMAWQFF. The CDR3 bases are TGTGCCAGCAGCTTAGGATCGGTGCTGATGGCGTGGCAGTTCTTC.

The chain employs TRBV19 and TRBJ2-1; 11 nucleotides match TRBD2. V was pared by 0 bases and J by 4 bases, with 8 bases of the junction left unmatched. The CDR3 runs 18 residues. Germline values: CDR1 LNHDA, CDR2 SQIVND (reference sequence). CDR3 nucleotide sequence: TGTGCCAGTAGTATAGATGGGGACGGACTAGCGGGTTACAATGAGCAGTTCTTC. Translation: CASSIDGDGLAGYNEQFF.

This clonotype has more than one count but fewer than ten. The CDR3 sequence: CSAPRDGTDTQYF. For the CDR3, the DNA is TGCAGTGCTCCACGGGACGGGACAGATACGCAGTATTTT. V gene TRBV20-1 combines with J gene TRBJ2-3; TRBD1 or TRBD2 may be the D gene (5 bases each). CDR1 and CDR2 (germline): DFQATT, SNEGSKA (reference sequence). This CDR3 is built from 13 residues. Trimming removed 5 bases from V and 3 bases from J, with 12 bases in between.

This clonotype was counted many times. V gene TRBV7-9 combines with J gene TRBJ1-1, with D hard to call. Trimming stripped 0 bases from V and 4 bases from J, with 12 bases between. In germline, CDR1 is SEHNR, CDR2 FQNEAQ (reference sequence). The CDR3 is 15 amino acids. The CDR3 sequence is CASSLAAGSGTEAFF. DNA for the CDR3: TGTGCCAGCAGCTTAGCGGCGGGAAGCGGCACTGAAGCTTTCTTT.

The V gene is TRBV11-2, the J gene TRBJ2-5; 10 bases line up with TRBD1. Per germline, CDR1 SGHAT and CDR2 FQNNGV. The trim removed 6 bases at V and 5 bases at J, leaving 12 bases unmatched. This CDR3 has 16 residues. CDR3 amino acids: CASSSWRTGGPETQYF. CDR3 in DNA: TGTGCCAGCAGTTCCTGGCGGACAGGGGGGCCGGAGACCCAGTACTTC.

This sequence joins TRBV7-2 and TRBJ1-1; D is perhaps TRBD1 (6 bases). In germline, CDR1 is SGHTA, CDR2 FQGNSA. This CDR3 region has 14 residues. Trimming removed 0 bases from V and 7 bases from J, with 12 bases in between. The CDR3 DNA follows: TGTGCCAGCAGCTTAGCCCGGGCACAGGGTGAAGCTTTCTTT. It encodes CASSLARAQGEAFF.

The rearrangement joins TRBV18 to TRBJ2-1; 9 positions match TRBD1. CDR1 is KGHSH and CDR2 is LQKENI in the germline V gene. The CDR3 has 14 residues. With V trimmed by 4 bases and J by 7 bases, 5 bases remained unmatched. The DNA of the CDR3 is TGTGCCAGCTCACGGGACAGGGAGGTGAATGAGCAGTTCTTC. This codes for CASSRDREVNEQFF.

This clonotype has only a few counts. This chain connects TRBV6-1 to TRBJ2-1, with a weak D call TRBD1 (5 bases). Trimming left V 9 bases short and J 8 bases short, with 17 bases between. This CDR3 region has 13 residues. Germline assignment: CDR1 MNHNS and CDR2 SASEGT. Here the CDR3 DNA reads TGTGCCAGTAGTCAGGGTGAGCTCTATGAGCAGTTCTTC. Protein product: CASSQGELYEQFF.

CDR3 DNA sequence: TGCAGTGCTAGAGACAGCTCGCGGAATAATGAAAAACTGTTTTTT. It yields the protein CSARDSSRNNEKLFF. The J gene is TRBJ1-4, the V gene TRBV20-1, with no clear D. V lost 0 bases and J lost 4, with 12 bases in between. CDR1 and CDR2 from the germline V gene are DFQATT and SNEGSKA (reference sequence). This CDR3 region has 15 residues.